The 23 T cell receptor beta chains in this list originate from one sample, sequenced in a study of blood T cell repertoires in COVID-19. Sequenced by immunoSEQ multiplex PCR; TCRdb stores in-frame clones only, minus some. This sample has over 200,000 clones, with 84% found just once. The specimen sequenced was peripheral blood. The source of these receptors is a woman of 80 years or more with COVID-19, enrolled during active disease.

The gene calls are TRBV28 and TRBJ1-2; possibly TRBD1 for D (6 bases). This CDR3 comprises 14 residues. V shed 5 bases and J shed 2 bases, with 12 bases lying between them. Per the germline V gene, CDR1 is MDHEN and CDR2 is SYDVKM. The CDR3 nucleotides are TGTGCCAGCAGTATACAAACAGGGAACTATGGCTACACCTTC. Protein sequence: CASSIQTGNYGYTF.

The chain carries TRBV19 and TRBJ2-1; possibly TRBD2 for D (5 bases). This CDR3 spans 13 amino acids. Trimming stripped 3 bases from V and 8 bases from J, with 11 bases between. Germline V gives CDR1 LNHDA, CDR2 SQIVND (reference sequence). This chain's CDR3 is CASSMDFLDEQFF. The CDR3 nucleotides read TGTGCCAGTAGTATGGACTTCTTAGATGAGCAGTTCTTC.

This chain connects TRBV5-1 to TRBJ2-3; D call uncertain. The CDR3 loop spans 13 amino acids. From germline, CDR1 is SGHRS and CDR2 YFSETQ. Between the trimmed V and J ends, which lost 4 bases and 0 bases, there was a span of 6 bases. In DNA, the CDR3 is TGCGCCAGCAGCCCGAGCAGCACAGATACGCAGTATTTT. This translates into CASSPSSTDTQYF.

This clone was detected once. The chain combines TRBV7-9 with TRBJ2-1, with D uncertain. The germline V and J ends were trimmed by 5 bases and 6 bases, with 5 bases remaining between them. This CDR3 is 11 amino acids long. Germline loops: CDR1 SEHNR, CDR2 FQNEAQ (reference sequence). CDR3 sequence: CASSQANEQFF. The CDR3 coding sequence is TGTGCCAGCAGCCAGGCCAATGAGCAGTTCTTC. Full variable domain (outside the CDR3, taken from reference TRBV7-9 and TRBJ2-1): DTGVSQNPRHKITKRGQNVTFRCDPISEHNRLYWYRQTLGQGPEFLTYFQNEAQLEKSRLLSDRFSAERPKGSFSTLEIQRTEQGDSAMYLCASSQANEQFFGPGTRLTVL.

V and J are TRBV2 and TRBJ2-4; D is undetermined. CDR3 length: 12 amino acids. The germline gives CDR1 SNHLY, CDR2 FYNNEI. The V end was cut by 4 bases, the J end by 5 bases, with 6 bases between. CDR3 loop: CASSARENIQYF. In DNA, the CDR3 is TGTGCCAGCAGTGCCCGGGAAAACATTCAGTACTTC.

V and J are TRBV7-8 and TRBJ2-3; 8 bases line up with TRBD2. Germline V gives CDR1 SGHVS, CDR2 FQNEAQ. The length of the CDR3 is 14 residues. V shed 1 base and J 6 bases; nucleotides not matched to a gene: 3. CDR3 in amino acids: CASSLGAGGDTQYF. CDR3 bases: TGTGCCAGCAGCTTAGGGGCGGGGGGCGATACGCAGTATTTT.

The rearrangement links TRBV10-3 to TRBJ2-3; 11 bases match TRBD1. This CDR3 spans 15 amino acids. CDR1 and CDR2 (germline): ENHRY, SYGVKD. With 6 bases clipped from V and 2 bases from J, the junction kept 4 bases outside the gene matches. CDR3 nucleotide sequence: TGTGCCATCAGCCCGGGACAGGGGGACACAGATACGCAGTATTTT. Its protein is CAISPGQGDTDTQYF.

This clone has only one observation. The chain carries TRBV9 and TRBJ1-4, with 9 positions matching TRBD1. Germline CDR1 reads SGDLS; CDR2 reads YYNGEE. The trim removed 0 bases at V and 8 bases at J, leaving 8 bases unmatched. The CDR3 length is 16 residues. CDR3 DNA: TGTGCCAGCAGCGTAGGGGCGACAGGGGGTCGAGAAAAACTGTTTTTT. It specifies CASSVGATGGREKLFF.

The gene calls are TRBV2 and TRBJ2-2; weak D call: TRBD2 (6 bases). Germline V gives CDR1 SNHLY, CDR2 FYNNEI. The ends were cut back, 7 bases at V and 4 bases at J, with 10 bases in the middle. The CDR3 contains 13 residues. The CDR3 DNA sequence: TGTGCCAGCATCCAGGAGGGCACCGGGGAGCTGTTTTTT. It translates to CASIQEGTGELFF.

This chain links TRBV6-5 with TRBJ2-2; 7 bases agree with TRBD1. The junction had 4 bases not matched to a gene; V was cut back by 4 bases and J by 8 bases. CDR1 is MNHEY, CDR2 SVGAGI, per germline. This CDR3 spans 13 amino acids. CDR3 residues: CASSFLDRGELFF. CDR3 coding DNA: TGTGCCAGCAGTTTCCTGGACAGGGGGGAGCTGTTTTTT.

The chain couples TRBV9 to TRBJ1-1; D is unclear. V was shortened by 0 bases and J by 2 bases, with 23 bases between the two germline ends. Germline V gene data show CDR1 as SGDLS and CDR2 as YYNGEE. CDR3 length: 19 amino acids. The CDR3 DNA follows: TGTGCCAGCAGCGTAGGCCCCCTGATGCAGCCGTACAGAAACACTGAAGCTTTCTTT. The encoded protein is CASSVGPLMQPYRNTEAFF. Drawing the rest from reference TRBV9 and TRBJ1-1, the complete variable domain is DSGVTQTPKHLITATGQRVTLRCSPRSGDLSVYWYQQSLDQGLQFLIQYYNGEERAKGNILERFSAQQFPDLHSELNLSSLELGDSALYFCASSVGPLMQPYRNTEAFFGQGTRLTVV.

The chain uses TRBV5-1 and TRBJ1-5; possibly TRBD1 for D (5 bases). The CDR3 has 15 residues. The germline CDR1 and CDR2 sequences are SGHRS and YFSETQ. V was shortened by 0 bases and J by 5 bases, with 12 bases between the two germline ends. CDR3 DNA: TGCGCCAGCAGCTTGGTGGGGGGGGAGGATCAGCCCCAGCATTTT. Its translation: CASSLVGGEDQPQHF.

The CDR3 protein is CASSPGLAGVNEQFF. The CDR3 DNA reads TGTGCCAGCAGCCCAGGACTAGCGGGAGTCAATGAGCAGTTCTTC. The rearrangement links TRBV7-8 to TRBJ2-1, with 13 bases aligning to TRBD2. With 5 bases clipped from V and 6 bases from J, the junction kept 4 bases outside the gene matches. Per the germline V gene, CDR1 is SGHVS and CDR2 is FQNEAQ. This CDR3 contains 15 residues.

V gene TRBV6-6 combines with J gene TRBJ2-5, with 11 bases aligning to TRBD2. Trimming removed 5 bases from V and 5 bases from J; junction bases left unmatched: 7. From germline, CDR1 is MNHNY and CDR2 SVGAGI (reference sequence). The CDR3 has 15 amino acids. In DNA form, the CDR3 reads TGTGCCAGCAGTGGTAGCGGGAGGGCCGCGGAGACCCAGTACTTC. It encodes CASSGSGRAAETQYF.

The chain carries TRBV27 and TRBJ2-7; tentatively, D is TRBD1 (6 bases). Germline CDR1 MNHEY, CDR2 SMNVEV (reference sequence). The CDR3 runs 13 residues. The V gene lost 2 bases and the J gene lost 1 base, with 6 bases spanning the gap. Here the CDR3 reads CASSLQGSYEQYF. The CDR3 DNA sequence: TGTGCCAGCAGTTTACAGGGGTCCTACGAGCAGTACTTC.

The rearrangement uses TRBV29-1 and TRBJ2-1; 9 bases fit TRBD2. Trimming took 0 bases from V and 4 from J; bases not matched to a gene: 7. Germline CDR1 SQVTM, CDR2 ANQGSEA. The CDR3 has 16 amino acids. In DNA, the CDR3 is TGCAGCGTTGAAGAGGCTCCGGGACTAGCTTACAATGAGCAGTTCTTC. Protein product: CSVEEAPGLAYNEQFF.

The chain recombines TRBV2 with TRBJ1-5; D might be TRBD1 (5 bases). The ends were cut back, 1 base at V and 7 bases at J, with 11 bases in the middle. Germline CDR1 reads SNHLY; CDR2 reads FYNNEI. CDR3 length: 14 residues. The CDR3 region is CASSEESGGQPQHF. CDR3 DNA sequence: TGTGCCAGCAGTGAAGAATCCGGGGGGCAGCCCCAGCATTTT.

CDR3 nucleotide sequence: TGCGCCAGCAGCTTGGGACTAGCGGGAGGGTCGAGGGAGCAGTTCTTC. Protein sequence: CASSLGLAGGSREQFF. The genes are TRBV5-1 and TRBJ2-1; 14 bases map to TRBD2. Looked up from germline, CDR1 is SGHRS and CDR2 is YFSETQ. V shed 0 bases and J 10 bases; nucleotides not matched to a gene: 6. The CDR3 extends over 16 amino acids.

The chain uses TRBV5-4 and TRBJ1-5; 7 bases agree with TRBD1. The trim removed 2 bases at V and 7 bases at J, leaving 6 bases unmatched. The CDR3 length is 14 residues. The V gene's germline CDR1 is SGHNT and CDR2 YYREEE (reference sequence). CDR3 sequence: CASSFSGGQQPQHF. The CDR3 bases are TGTGCCAGCAGCTTTTCAGGGGGTCAGCAGCCCCAGCATTTT.

The V call is TRBV2, the J call TRBJ1-6; 7 nucleotides agree with TRBD1. The germline gives CDR1 SNHLY, CDR2 FYNNEI. The V and J ends lost 6 bases and 10 bases, in that order; junction bases with no gene match: 9. The CDR3 is made up of 14 amino acids. DNA for the CDR3: TGTGCCAGCAGCTACAGGGGTTCGAACTCACCCCTCCACTTT. Residues: CASSYRGSNSPLHF.

The chain joins TRBV2 to TRBJ1-2, with D possibly TRBD1 on 5 matching bases. Trimming took off 6 bases at V and 10 bases at J, with 21 bases between the two ends. Germline V gene data show CDR1 as SNHLY and CDR2 as FYNNEI. The CDR3 consists of 14 residues. CDR3 nucleotide sequence: TGTGCCAGCAGCCGCCGGGACTTCAGAGCTTCCTACACCTTC. As protein: CASSRRDFRASYTF.

This chain joins TRBV2 and TRBJ2-7; TRBD1 matches at 7 bases. This CDR3 has 14 amino acids. With V trimmed by 2 bases and J by 3 bases, 4 bases remained unmatched. CDR1 SNHLY and CDR2 FYNNEI come from the germline V gene. CDR3 DNA sequence: TGTGCCAGCAGTGAACAGGGGGAAGGCTACGAGCAGTACTTC. It encodes CASSEQGEGYEQYF.

V and J are TRBV5-1 and TRBJ2-7; a weak D match, TRBD2 (5 bases). V was trimmed by 0 bases and J by 3 bases, leaving 10 bases between them. This CDR3 contains 14 residues. The germline gives CDR1 SGHRS, CDR2 YFSETQ. CDR3 region: CASSLGSGNYEQYF. The CDR3 region has the DNA TGCGCCAGCAGCTTGGGTTCGGGGAACTACGAGCAGTACTTC.